The 9 T cell receptor beta chains below come from one sample, sequenced in a study of human T cells and chemical hapten exposure. Via MiXCR, TCRdb re-called the RACE reads, giving one row per CDR3 protein. The table lists more than 75,000 distinct CDR3 sequences, 9.3% of them singletons. Indicated time point: patch test 2, 6 weeks after DPC sensitization. Treatment noted: therapeutic diphenylcyclopropenone sensitization with weekly scalp DPC. This material consisted of whole blood, taken in connection with sensitization to the hapten diphenylcyclopropenone (DPC). Receptors were obtained from a woman in her thirties or forties with alopecia areata. Some clones in this sample may be carry-over from other donors' samples.

The rearrangement uses TRBV5-1 and TRBJ2-3; 7 positions agree with TRBD2. The germline gives CDR1 SGHRS, CDR2 YFSETQ. Trimming cost V 3 bases and J 0 bases; bases outside gene matches: 7. The CDR3 totals 16 residues. The CDR3 here is CASSSGAGPSTDTQYF. The CDR3 DNA follows: TGCGCCAGCAGCTCCGGAGCGGGACCGAGCACAGATACGCAGTATTTT.

This chain uses TRBV14 with TRBJ2-5, with 7 positions matching TRBD1. This CDR3 has 14 residues. CDR1 and CDR2 (germline): SGHDN, FVKESK. Unmatched junction bases numbered 2, after V lost 0 bases and J lost 4 bases. Written as DNA, the CDR3 is TGTGCCAGCAGCCAAGAGACAGGGCGAGAGACCCAGTACTTC. Translation: CASSQETGRETQYF.

This clonotype was observed a handful of times. The chain carries TRBV27 and TRBJ1-6; D not resolved. The CDR3 runs to 14 residues. CDR1 and CDR2 (germline): MNHEY, SMNVEV (reference sequence). Trimming pared 3 bases from V and 7 bases from J, leaving 10 bases between. CDR3 amino acids: CASSFWGRNSPLHF. CDR3 in DNA: TGTGCCAGCAGTTTTTGGGGTAGGAATTCACCCCTCCACTTT.

The V and J genes are TRBV14 and TRBJ2-3; D is ambiguous. Looked up from germline, CDR1 is SGHDN and CDR2 is FVKESK. Deletions cut 1 base from V and 8 bases from J, with 13 bases between. The CDR3 consists of 14 residues. CDR3 nucleotides: TGTGCCAGCAGCCAAGTCGGGCTCTCCCCTACGCAGTATTTT. Amino acids: CASSQVGLSPTQYF.

The chain is built from TRBV9 and TRBJ2-1; D gene uncertain. V shed 7 bases and J shed 2 bases, with 10 bases lying between them. Germline V lookup: CDR1 SGDLS, CDR2 YYNGEE. This CDR3 contains 13 residues. The CDR3 region has the DNA TGTGCCAGCCAGACCCCCCCCTACAATGAGCAGTTCTTC. This sequence encodes CASQTPPYNEQFF.

This clonotype was counted at least ten times. V and J are TRBV7-3 and TRBJ2-1, with 7 bases matching TRBD2. The germline gives CDR1 SGHTA, CDR2 FQGTGA. V trimming: 5 bases; J trimming: 7 bases; junction bases outside the gene matches: 5. The length of the CDR3 is 13 residues. The CDR3 protein is CASSPGLGNEQFF. CDR3 coding DNA: TGTGCCAGCAGCCCCGGACTAGGGAATGAGCAGTTCTTC.

The rearrangement links TRBV4-1 to TRBJ2-3, with TRBD2 matching over 13 bases. CDR3 length: 19 amino acids. Germline lookup yields CDR1 MGHRA and CDR2 YSYEKL. J gave up 1 base and V 0 bases, and 7 bases lay outside the gene matches. CDR3 bases: TGCGCCAGCAGCCAAGATGACGGACTAGCGGGAGTCGGCACAGATACGCAGTATTTT. Amino acid sequence: CASSQDDGLAGVGTDTQYF.

This clonotype was seen only a few times. This chain connects TRBV7-9 to TRBJ2-4; D is perhaps TRBD1 or TRBD2 (5 bases each). Germline V gene sequence: CDR1 SEHNR, CDR2 FQNEAQ (reference sequence). Trimming shortened V by 7 bases and J by 6 bases, and 16 bases separated the two germline ends. The CDR3 totals 14 residues. The CDR3 DNA follows: TGTGCCAGCACCCCAAGGCGAGGGGTAAACATTCAGTACTTC. Encoded protein: CASTPRRGVNIQYF.

This clonotype was seen repeatedly, ten times or more. The chain has TRBV4-1 and TRBJ2-1, with 11 bases matching TRBD2. Germline lookup yields CDR1 MGHRA and CDR2 YSYEKL. The CDR3 length is 16 residues. The junction had 4 bases not matched to a gene; V was cut back by 3 bases and J by 3 bases. The CDR3 DNA sequence: TGCGCCAGCAGCCAGGGGACTAGCGGTGTCTACAATGAGCAGTTCTTC. It translates to CASSQGTSGVYNEQFF.